A single sample gave rise to the 16 T cell receptor beta chains below, sequenced in a study of T cells in Graves' hyperthyroidism and ophthalmopathy. TCR beta CDR3 region amplification was performed from RNA transcripts. Carried out on the TCR CDR3, a first-round RT-PCR used the HTBI primer set. TCRdb re-called the multiplex PCR reads with MiXCR, one entry per CDR3 protein. The top ten clones hold approximately 25% of a sample with about 550,000 distinct CDR3 sequences, under 25% of them seen once. Sequenced material: blood. The receptors here all came from a man aged 18-30 years with Graves' hyperthyroidism.

On this clonotype: The CDR3 ends on some other residue instead of the conserved phenylalanine or tryptophan, so this is likely a read error. This rearrangement joins TRBV29-1 to TRBJ1-2; no definite D call. Between the trimmed V and J ends, which lost 3 bases and 8 bases, there was a span of 10 bases. Germline values: CDR1 SQVTM, CDR2 ANQGSEA. The CDR3 spans 11 residues. The CDR3 loop reads CSVDPQLGYTV. In nucleotides, the CDR3 is TGCAGCGTTGACCCCCAGCTAGGCTACACCGTC.

The V and J genes are TRBV12-3 or TRBV12-4 and TRBJ1-2; TRBD1 matches 9 bases. The J segment lost 7 bases and the V segment lost 6 bases, leaving 9 bases of the junction unmatched. The CDR3 has 14 amino acids. As DNA, the CDR3 is TGTGCCAGCAGCGATCGGACAGGGGTGGGTGGCTACACCTTC. As protein: CASSDRTGVGGYTF.

This clonotype was counted ten times or more. This rearrangement joins TRBV11-2 to TRBJ2-7; unclear D gene. Germline V gene data show CDR1 as SGHAT and CDR2 as FQNNGV. V lost 3 bases, J lost 5 bases, and 8 bases lay in between. The CDR3 loop spans 12 amino acids. This chain's CDR3 is CASSFGRDEQYF. The CDR3 region has the DNA TGTGCCAGCAGCTTCGGTAGGGACGAGCAGTACTTC.

This clonotype has at least ten counts. CDR3 nucleotide sequence: TGTGCCAGCAGCGAGGACTCCGGAACGAACACTGAAGCTTTCTTT. Residues: CASSEDSGTNTEAFF. The J gene is TRBJ1-1, the V gene TRBV2, with D unresolved. V gave up 6 bases and J gave up 1 base, with 15 bases separating them. The length of the CDR3 is 15 residues. Germline CDR1 SNHLY, CDR2 FYNNEI. The full variable domain, completed using reference TRBV2 and TRBJ1-1, is EPEVTQTPSHQVTQMGQEVILRCVPISNHLYFYWYRQILGQKVEFLVSFYNNEISEKSEIFDDQFSVERPDGSNFTLKIRSTKLEDSAMYFCASSEDSGTNTEAFFGQGTRLTVV.

The chain is built from TRBV20-1 and TRBJ2-7; D gene ambiguous. V was clipped by 5 bases and J by 7 bases, with 18 bases between them. CDR3 length: 13 amino acids. The germline V gene has CDR1 DFQATT and CDR2 SNEGSKA (reference sequence). The DNA for the CDR3 is TGCAGTGCTGACCGGGTCTTACTTGGGGAGCAGTACTTC. Amino acids: CSADRVLLGEQYF.

In this sample, this clonotype turned up many times. This could be a read error, since a much larger clone is one nucleotide away. This chain links TRBV6-1 with TRBJ2-5, with 7 bases fitting TRBD1. V was clipped by 7 bases and J by 1 base; unmatched bases: 3. In germline, CDR1 is MNHNS, CDR2 SASEGT. The CDR3 spans 13 residues. The CDR3 DNA follows: TGTGCCAGCAACCGGGACAGCCAAGAGACCCAGTACTTC. Encoded protein: CASNRDSQETQYF.

The chain joins TRBV6-1 to TRBJ2-4; possible D gene TRBD1, 5 bases. The germline CDR1 and CDR2 sequences are MNHNS and SASEGT. V dropped 10 bases and J dropped 5 bases, with 15 bases sitting between them. The length of the CDR3 is 13 residues. The CDR3 protein is CATGRWGQNIQYF. The CDR3 DNA reads TGTGCCACAGGACGGTGGGGCCAAAACATTCAGTACTTC.

This chain connects TRBV6-1 to TRBJ2-7; D remains unclear. Per the germline V gene, CDR1 is MNHNS and CDR2 is SASEGT. The V end lost 4 bases, the J end lost 3 bases, and 16 bases lay between the germline ends. CDR3 length: 15 amino acids. CDR3 bases: TGTGCCAGCAGTGCGACGTCAGCTATGAGCTACGAGCAGTACTTC. Amino acids: CASSATSAMSYEQYF.

This chain links TRBV7-2 with TRBJ1-1; no reliable D call. Trimming took 5 bases from V and 4 from J, leaving 14 bases between them. This CDR3 comprises 14 residues. Germline CDR1 is SGHTA and CDR2 is FQGNSA. In DNA form, the CDR3 reads TGTGCCAGCAGCCGAACCCTTATAGGCACTGAAGCTTTCTTT. It codes for CASSRTLIGTEAFF.

This clonotype occurred many times. The CDR3 sequence is CASSLTGSDYEQYF. For the CDR3, the DNA is TGTGCCAGCAGCTTAACTGGTTCTGACTACGAGCAGTACTTC. This chain uses TRBV11-2 with TRBJ2-7; no clear D. V gave up 2 bases and J gave up 3 bases, with 11 bases separating them. The CDR3 is 14 residues long. Per the germline V gene, CDR1 is SGHAT and CDR2 is FQNNGV.

This clonotype appeared many times. The chain links TRBV2 to TRBJ1-2, with 7 bases identical to TRBD1. V lost 7 bases, J lost 5 bases, and 4 bases stayed unmatched. Per the germline V gene, CDR1 is SNHLY and CDR2 is FYNNEI. This CDR3 has 12 residues. DNA of the CDR3: TGTGCCAGCATCCCAGGGGGGTATGGCTACACCTTC. Its translation is CASIPGGYGYTF.

Ten or more counts support this clonotype. This chain links TRBV28 with TRBJ2-7; D perhaps matches TRBD2 (5 bases). The CDR3 consists of 13 residues. V lost 5 bases to trimming and J lost 2 bases, with 10 bases between them. Germline V gene lookup returns CDR1 MDHEN and CDR2 SYDVKM. The CDR3 DNA follows: TGTGCCAGCAGTGGACTGCGGCCCTACGAGCAGTACTTC. Its protein product is CASSGLRPYEQYF.

This clonotype was observed many times. The chain has TRBV6-1 and TRBJ2-2; D is unclear. The V and J ends lost 2 bases and 5 bases respectively, with 6 bases between them. The length of the CDR3 is 13 residues. Per germline, CDR1 MNHNS and CDR2 SASEGT. The CDR3 sequence is CASSENWTGELFF. The CDR3 coding sequence is TGTGCCAGCAGTGAAAATTGGACCGGGGAGCTGTTTTTT.

This clonotype was detected many times. A much larger clone is a single base away; this may be a read error. The chain combines TRBV6-5 with TRBJ2-5, with D uncertain. CDR1 is MNHEY, CDR2 SVGAGI, per germline. V was clipped by 7 bases and J by 9 bases, with 12 bases between them. The CDR3 spans 11 residues. CDR3 nucleotide sequence: TGTGCCAGCAAGTCGAGTTGGGCCCAGTACTTC. This encodes CASKSSWAQYF.

The chain has TRBV7-2 and TRBJ2-7; D unclear. The CDR3 has 14 amino acids. The V end was cut by 1 base, the J end by 2 bases, with 9 bases between. Germline V gives CDR1 SGHTA, CDR2 FQGNSA. The CDR3 sequence is CASSLVAVTYEQYF. CDR3 DNA: TGTGCCAGCAGCTTAGTTGCAGTAACCTACGAGCAGTACTTC.

This clonotype was observed many times. The J gene is TRBJ2-7, the V gene TRBV6-1, with 7 bases lining up with TRBD1. CDR3 length: 13 residues. Germline V gene data show CDR1 as MNHNS and CDR2 as SASEGT. The J segment lost 4 bases and the V segment lost 4 bases, leaving 4 bases of the junction unmatched. Here the CDR3 DNA reads TGTGCCAGCAGTGCGGAACAGGGGTACGAGCAGTACTTC. It encodes CASSAEQGYEQYF.